Detailed here is one T cell receptor beta chain. Its specificity is not known. The sample originates from a study of T cells in tuberculosis. About the study: A South African cohort included IGRA-negative adolescents, latently infected IGRA-positive adolescents and adults with active tuberculosis. PBMC were archived before or within 7 days of starting treatment. Study conclusions and caveats: Active tuberculosis patients had shorter CDR3-alpha; the beta difference was nonsignificant.

Using immunoSEQ multiplex PCR, the repertoire was profiled, and TCRdb retains in-frame clones only, with some absent. Of more than 35,000 clones listed, around 94% are singletons. The CDR3 contains 14 residues. Germline loops: CDR1 MGHRA, CDR2 YSYEKL. Deletions cut 2 bases from V and 0 bases from J, with 8 bases between. Described time point: new active TB diagnosis, blood taken before or within 7 days of starting treatment. Positive smear microscopy and/or M. tuberculosis culture confirmed active disease. The chain uses TRBV4-1 and TRBJ2-7; D unclear. This sample comprised PBMCs, obtained at tuberculosis diagnosis. This clonotype was sampled from an adult with tuberculosis. CDR3 bases: TGCGCCAGCAGCCAACCGGGTGGCTCCTACGAGCAGTACTTC. This gives the protein CASSQPGGSYEQYF.